Listed here are 22 T cell receptor beta chains from one sample, sequenced in a study of post-analysis software for immune sequencing data. Regarding the study as a whole: When patients were compared with controls, 4 or 5 TRBV segments were more frequent, TRBV5-6, TRBV5-1 and TRBV20-1 among them.

No antigen has been identified for these receptors. The library was made from cDNA and included unique molecular identifiers. TCRdb called the PCR reads again in MiXCR, with one record for every CDR3 protein. The sample lists about 460,000 distinct CDR3 sequences; less than 45% were seen once. The sequencing input was blood. The receptor source for this set is a girl under 18 with multiple sclerosis.

This chain joins TRBV20-1 and TRBJ2-7, with unresolved D. V was cut by 8 bases and J by 4 bases, with 24 bases left in between. The CDR3 is 15 residues long. CDR1 and CDR2 (germline): DFQATT, SNEGSKA (reference sequence). This CDR3 is CSTDRKGHLGYEQYF. DNA of the CDR3: TGCAGTACTGACCGAAAGGGCCACCTTGGGTACGAGCAGTACTTC.

The rearrangement joins TRBV9 to TRBJ2-1, with 9 bases identical to TRBD1. With V trimmed by 4 bases and J by 4 bases, 6 bases remained unmatched. This CDR3 has 15 amino acids. Germline V gene data show CDR1 as SGDLS and CDR2 as YYNGEE. CDR3 DNA: TGTGCCAGCAGCTACCGGGACAGGGAATACAATGAGCAGTTCTTC. This gives the protein CASSYRDREYNEQFF.

The chain carries TRBV12-3 or TRBV12-4 and TRBJ1-6; D is unclear. The CDR3 is 15 amino acids. Trimming removed 3 bases from V and 6 bases from J, with 12 bases in between. CDR3 protein: CASSLARIVNSPLHF. Written as DNA, the CDR3 is TGTGCCAGCAGTTTGGCCAGAATCGTTAATTCACCCCTCCACTTT.

The chain joins TRBV12-3 or TRBV12-4 to TRBJ1-1; no reliable D call. This CDR3 is 15 amino acids long. V gave up 5 bases and J gave up 1 base, with 14 bases separating them. The CDR3 DNA is TGTGCCAGCAGTGCCCACGGGCAGGAGAACACTGAAGCTTTCTTT. As protein: CASSAHGQENTEAFF.

In this sample, this clonotype turned up many times. The rearrangement joins TRBV27 to TRBJ2-4; 9 bases align to TRBD2. V shed 6 bases, J shed 8 bases, and the junction held 8 bases outside the gene matches. This CDR3 has 14 amino acids. The germline V gene has CDR1 MNHEY and CDR2 SMNVEV (reference sequence). The CDR3 reads CASSPRTSADIQYF. The CDR3 DNA reads as TGTGCCAGCAGCCCTCGGACTAGCGCGGACATTCAGTACTTC.

There are a few counts of this clonotype. The rearrangement joins TRBV30 to TRBJ2-2; D is unclear. Trimming left V 5 bases short and J 1 base short, with 11 bases between. Germline-derived CDR1 and CDR2 are GTSNPN and SVGIG (reference sequence). There are 14 residues in the CDR3. CDR3 nucleotide sequence: TGTGCCTGGGCTAGGCTACAGAACACCGGGGAGCTGTTTTTT. Residues: CAWARLQNTGELFF. Together with reference TRBV30 and TRBJ2-2, the CDR3 gives the full variable domain: SQTIHQWPATLVQPVGSPLSLECTVEGTSNPNLYWYRQAAGRGLQLLFYSVGIGQISSEVPQNLSASRPQDRQFILSSKKLLLSDSGFYLCAWARLQNTGELFFGEGSRLTVL.

The chain uses TRBV5-4 and TRBJ2-1; 14 bases line up with TRBD2. Germline values: CDR1 SGHNT, CDR2 YYREEE (reference sequence). V shed 4 bases and J 7 bases; nucleotides not matched to a gene: 4. The CDR3 contains 15 residues. CDR3: CASSEGLAGANEQFF. The DNA of the CDR3 is TGTGCCAGCAGCGAGGGACTAGCGGGAGCAAATGAGCAGTTCTTC.

V is TRBV7-9 and J is TRBJ2-7, with D unclear. Trimming removed 6 bases at V and 5 bases at J, with 17 bases between. The CDR3 is 14 amino acids. Germline CDR1 is SEHNR and CDR2 is FQNEAQ (reference sequence). The CDR3 sequence: CASSPTGLSDEQYF. Here the CDR3 DNA reads TGTGCCAGCAGTCCAACGGGCCTGAGCGACGAGCAGTACTTC. Drawing the rest from reference TRBV7-9 and TRBJ2-7, the complete variable domain is DTGVSQNPRHKITKRGQNVTFRCDPISEHNRLYWYRQTLGQGPEFLTYFQNEAQLEKSRLLSDRFSAERPKGSFSTLEIQRTEQGDSAMYLCASSPTGLSDEQYFGPGTRLTVT.

This clonotype appeared a few times. The V and J genes are TRBV12-3 or TRBV12-4 and TRBJ2-1; tentative D call: TRBD2 (6 bases). There are 15 residues in the CDR3. Trimming took 7 bases from V and 5 from J, leaving 18 bases between them. CDR3: CASTLWTTPDNEQFF. DNA for the CDR3: TGTGCCAGCACCCTGTGGACTACGCCAGACAATGAGCAGTTCTTC.

This chain uses TRBV7-9 with TRBJ1-2; 11 nucleotides line up with TRBD1. The CDR3 loop spans 17 amino acids. Per germline, CDR1 SEHNR and CDR2 FQNEAQ (reference sequence). Trimming removed 1 base from V and 7 bases from J; junction bases left unmatched: 11. CDR3 DNA sequence: TGTGCCAGCAGCTTAGTCTCTCCTACCGGGACAGGGGGTGGCTACACCTTC. Its protein product is CASSLVSPTGTGGGYTF. The variable domain in full, completed from reference TRBV7-9 and TRBJ1-2, reads DTGVSQNPRHKITKRGQNVTFRCDPISEHNRLYWYRQTLGQGPEFLTYFQNEAQLEKSRLLSDRFSAERPKGSFSTLEIQRTEQGDSAMYLCASSLVSPTGTGGGYTFGSGTRLTVV.

The J gene is TRBJ2-2, the V gene TRBV20-1; the match to TRBD2 covers 13 bases. J gave up 8 bases and V 4 bases, and 13 bases lay outside the gene matches. Germline V gives CDR1 DFQATT, CDR2 SNEGSKA (reference sequence). This CDR3 spans 17 amino acids. CDR3 amino acids: CSAITMGTSGIGGELFF. CDR3 coding DNA: TGCAGTGCTATCACGATGGGGACTAGCGGGATAGGGGGGGAGCTGTTTTTT.

This clonotype was observed a handful of times. This chain connects TRBV20-1 to TRBJ1-5; D is possibly TRBD1 (5 bases). With 0 bases removed from V and 7 bases from J, the gap between germline ends came to 13 bases. The CDR3 totals 14 residues. Looked up from germline, CDR1 is DFQATT and CDR2 is SNEGSKA (reference sequence). As DNA, the CDR3 is TGCAGTGCTAGAGATGTCCAGGGCGACCAGCCCCAGCATTTT. As protein: CSARDVQGDQPQHF.

This clonotype was seen more than once but under ten times. This chain connects TRBV4-1 to TRBJ2-4, with D unresolved. This CDR3 spans 16 amino acids. The germline V gene encodes CDR1 MGHRA and CDR2 YSYEKL. Between the trimmed V and J ends, which lost 0 bases and 0 bases, there was a span of 9 bases. CDR3 residues: CASSQERLLAKNIQYF. In DNA, the CDR3 is TGCGCCAGCAGCCAAGAGAGGTTACTAGCCAAAAACATTCAGTACTTC.

Turning to this clonotype: A read error may produce the germline difference seen at one junction end. This rearrangement joins TRBV20-1 to TRBJ1-2, with 8 bases aligning to TRBD1. The CDR3 contains 15 residues. CDR1 DFQATT and CDR2 SNEGSKA come from the germline V gene (reference sequence). CDR3 in DNA: TGCAGTGCTCTACAGGGGGGGGTTTACAACTATGGCTACACTTTC. Protein sequence: CSALQGGVYNYGYTF.

Comments on this clonotype: One end of the junction fails to match germline, which may point to a read error. This chain uses TRBV12-3 or TRBV12-4 with TRBJ2-3, with D perhaps TRBD1 (5 bases). The length of the CDR3 is 15 residues. CDR3 in amino acids: CASSLKTVSTDTEYF. The DNA for the CDR3 is TGCGCCAGCAGTTTAAAGACAGTCAGCACAGATACGGAGTATTTT.

This clonotype has only a few counts. The chain couples TRBV20-1 to TRBJ2-1; 10 positions agree with TRBD2. The CDR3 runs 15 residues. The trim removed 3 bases at V and 2 bases at J, leaving 4 bases unmatched. In germline, CDR1 is DFQATT, CDR2 SNEGSKA (reference sequence). CDR3 residues: CSASRLAGAYNEQFF. As DNA, the CDR3 is TGCAGTGCTAGCCGTCTAGCGGGAGCCTACAATGAGCAGTTCTTC.

The chain employs TRBV7-9 and TRBJ1-2; TRBD1 matches at 8 bases. V shed 5 bases, J shed 7 bases, and the junction held 12 bases outside the gene matches. Germline assignment: CDR1 SEHNR and CDR2 FQNEAQ (reference sequence). This CDR3 is 15 amino acids long. The DNA for the CDR3 is TGTGCCAGCAGCCTAGTAGCGGGACAGGAAAGTGGCTACACCTTC. Protein product: CASSLVAGQESGYTF.

This clonotype has more than one count but fewer than ten. This rearrangement joins TRBV5-1 to TRBJ2-3; D may be TRBD2 (5 bases). CDR3 size: 14 residues. Trimming cost V 4 bases and J 2 bases, with 11 bases left between them. Germline V CDR1 and CDR2: SGHRS, YFSETQ. Here the CDR3 DNA reads TGCGCCAGCAGCGCGAGCGGTACCACAGATACGCAGTATTTT. It specifies CASSASGTTDTQYF.

The table lists this clonotype with a count of one. The chain recombines TRBV5-1 with TRBJ2-1; 9 bases match TRBD2. The CDR3 extends over 17 amino acids. Germline CDR1 and CDR2: SGHRS and YFSETQ. V dropped 6 bases and J dropped 0; count of bases not matched to a gene: 10. The CDR3 loop reads CASTQGTSTSSYNEQFF. In DNA, the CDR3 is TGCGCCAGCACGCAGGGGACTAGCACGAGCTCCTACAATGAGCAGTTCTTC.

This chain joins TRBV5-5 and TRBJ1-2, with 10 positions matching TRBD1. The CDR3 sequence is 17 residues long. Germline CDR1 reads SGHKS; CDR2 reads YYEKEE (reference sequence). V shed 0 bases, J shed 4 bases, and the junction held 9 bases outside the gene matches. The CDR3 sequence: CASSLEDRGLVAYGYTF. The CDR3 DNA sequence: TGTGCCAGCAGCTTGGAAGACAGGGGGCTCGTTGCCTATGGCTACACCTTC. The full variable domain, with the rest looked up from reference TRBV5-5 and TRBJ1-2, is DAGVTQSPTHLIKTRGQQVTLRCSPISGHKSVSWYQQVLGQGPQFIFQYYEKEERGRGNFPDRFSARQFPNYSSELNVNALLLGDSALYLCASSLEDRGLVAYGYTFGSGTRLTVV.

The chain links TRBV18 to TRBJ2-7; D call uncertain. Trimming removed 0 bases at V and 0 bases at J, with 6 bases between. CDR1 is KGHSH, CDR2 LQKENI, per germline. The CDR3 spans 14 residues. The CDR3 here is CASSPPYSSYEQYF. In DNA, the CDR3 is TGTGCCAGCTCACCACCGTACAGCTCCTACGAGCAGTACTTC.

About this clonotype itself: An end of the junction does not agree with germline; a read error may underlie this. The gene calls are TRBV10-3 and TRBJ2-7; tentative D call: TRBD2 (6 bases). CDR1 ENHRY and CDR2 SYGVKD come from the germline V gene. The length of the CDR3 is 14 residues. The CDR3 protein is CTITSREDSYEQYF. The CDR3 DNA reads TGTACCATCACTTCGAGGGAGGACTCCTACGAGCAGTACTTC.